One T cell receptor beta chain is described in this entry. These data originate in a study of long-term antiretroviral therapy in people with HIV. This CDR3 contains 14 residues. V was pared by 5 bases and J by 5 bases, with 6 bases of the junction left unmatched. Germline CDR1 reads SGHTA; CDR2 reads FQGTGA. At least one PBMC sample before ART and at least two after were required. At survey level, the immunoSEQ assay was run in its v3.0 version. The data were produced by immunoSEQ multiplex PCR, yet TCRdb's version contains in-frame clones alone and is incomplete. Here the sample spans approximately 17,000 clones, roughly 80% being singletons.

The chain combines TRBV7-3 with TRBJ1-1, with 9 bases fitting TRBD1. This clonotype was obtained from a man in his thirties or forties with HIV. The specimen comprised unsorted PBMCs, sampled roughly 14 months before starting antiretroviral therapy. The CDR3 protein is CASSRDREGTEAFF. The CDR3 DNA follows: TGTGCCAGCAGCCGGGACAGGGAAGGGACTGAAGCTTTCTTT.